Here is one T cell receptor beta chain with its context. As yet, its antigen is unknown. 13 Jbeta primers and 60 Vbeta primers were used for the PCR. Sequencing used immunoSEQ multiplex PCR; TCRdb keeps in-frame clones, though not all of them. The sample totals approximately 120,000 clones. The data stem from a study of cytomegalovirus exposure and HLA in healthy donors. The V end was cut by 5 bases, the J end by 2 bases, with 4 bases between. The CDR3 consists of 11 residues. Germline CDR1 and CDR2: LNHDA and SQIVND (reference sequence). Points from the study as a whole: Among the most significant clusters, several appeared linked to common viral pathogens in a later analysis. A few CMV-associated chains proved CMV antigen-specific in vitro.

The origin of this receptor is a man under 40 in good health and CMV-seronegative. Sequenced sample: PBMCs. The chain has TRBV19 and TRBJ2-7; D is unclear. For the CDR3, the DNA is TGTGCCAGTAGTGACACCTACGAGCAGTACTTC. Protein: CASSDTYEQYF.